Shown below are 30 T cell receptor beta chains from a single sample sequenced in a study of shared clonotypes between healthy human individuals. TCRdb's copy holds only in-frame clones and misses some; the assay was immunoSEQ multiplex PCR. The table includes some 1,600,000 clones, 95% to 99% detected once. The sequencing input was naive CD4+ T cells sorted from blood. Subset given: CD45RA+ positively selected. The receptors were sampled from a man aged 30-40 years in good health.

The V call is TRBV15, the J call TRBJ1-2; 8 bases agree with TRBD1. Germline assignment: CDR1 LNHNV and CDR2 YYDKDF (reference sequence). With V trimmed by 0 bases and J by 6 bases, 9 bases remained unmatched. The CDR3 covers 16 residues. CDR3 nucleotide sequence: TGTGCCACCAGCAGAGATCTCGCGACAGGGGAAGATGGCTACACCTTC. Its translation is CATSRDLATGEDGYTF.

Here the CDR3 reads CASSGTSMADTQYF. The CDR3 region has the DNA TGTGCCAGCAGCGGGACTAGCATGGCAGATACGCAGTATTTT. The chain employs TRBV9 and TRBJ2-3; 8 nucleotides line up with TRBD2. V lost 3 bases and J lost 4; bases outside the gene matches: 4. This CDR3 spans 14 amino acids. Germline V gives CDR1 SGDLS, CDR2 YYNGEE.

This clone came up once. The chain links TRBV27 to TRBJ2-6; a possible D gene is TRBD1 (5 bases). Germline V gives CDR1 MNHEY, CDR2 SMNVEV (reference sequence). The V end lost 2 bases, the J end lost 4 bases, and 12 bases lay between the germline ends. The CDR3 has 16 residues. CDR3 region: CASSLLSGPGANVLTF. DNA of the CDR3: TGTGCCAGCAGTTTACTCTCAGGGCCCGGGGCCAACGTCCTGACTTTC.

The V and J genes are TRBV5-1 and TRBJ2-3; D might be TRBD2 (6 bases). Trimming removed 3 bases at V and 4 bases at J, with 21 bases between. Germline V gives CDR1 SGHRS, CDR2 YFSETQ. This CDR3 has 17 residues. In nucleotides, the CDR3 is TGCGCCAGCAGCTCCCGCCTGCCGGGGGATCCGGCAGATACGCAGTATTTT. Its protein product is CASSSRLPGDPADTQYF.

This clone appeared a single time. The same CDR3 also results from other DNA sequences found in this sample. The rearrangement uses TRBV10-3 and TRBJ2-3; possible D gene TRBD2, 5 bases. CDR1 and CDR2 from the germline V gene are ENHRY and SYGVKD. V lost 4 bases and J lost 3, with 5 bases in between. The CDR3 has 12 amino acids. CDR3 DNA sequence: TGTGCCATCAGTGGCGGGACAGATACGCAGTATTTT. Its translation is CAISGGTDTQYF.

The CDR3 nucleotides read TGTGCCAGCTCACCGGCCCAACAGTGGGGCTCCACCTACGAGCAGTACTTC. Translated: CASSPAQQWGSTYEQYF. The chain employs TRBV18 and TRBJ2-7; a weak D match, TRBD1 (5 bases). CDR1 KGHSH and CDR2 LQKENI come from the germline V gene. This CDR3 has 17 residues. V lost 3 bases and J lost 2, with 20 bases in between.

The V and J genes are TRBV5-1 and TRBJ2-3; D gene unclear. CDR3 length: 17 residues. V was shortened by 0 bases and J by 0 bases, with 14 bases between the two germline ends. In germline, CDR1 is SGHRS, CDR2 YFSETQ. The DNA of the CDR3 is TGCGCCAGCAGCTTGGAGGGCTACCGGGCTAGCACAGATACGCAGTATTTT. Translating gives CASSLEGYRASTDTQYF.

CDR3 protein: CASSPDLWRSYGYTF. CDR3 DNA: TGTGCCAGTAGTCCAGACTTGTGGAGGTCCTATGGCTACACCTTC. This chain uses TRBV19 with TRBJ1-2, with D uncertain. Trimming left V 5 bases short and J 4 bases short, with 17 bases between. The CDR3 totals 15 residues. CDR1 and CDR2 (germline): LNHDA, SQIVND (reference sequence).

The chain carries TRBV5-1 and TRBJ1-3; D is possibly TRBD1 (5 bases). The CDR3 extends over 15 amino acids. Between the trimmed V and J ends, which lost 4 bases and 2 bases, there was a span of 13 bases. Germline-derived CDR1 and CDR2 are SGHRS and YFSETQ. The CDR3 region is CASSLTGATGNTIYF. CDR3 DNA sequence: TGCGCCAGCAGCCTGACTGGGGCCACTGGAAACACCATATATTTT.

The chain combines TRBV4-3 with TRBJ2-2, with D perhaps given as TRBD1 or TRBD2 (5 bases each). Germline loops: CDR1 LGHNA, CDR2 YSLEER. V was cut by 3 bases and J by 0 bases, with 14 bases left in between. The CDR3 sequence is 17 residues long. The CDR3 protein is CASSHLVVGANTGELFF. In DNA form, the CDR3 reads TGCGCCAGCAGCCACCTAGTCGTGGGGGCGAACACCGGGGAGCTGTTTTTT.

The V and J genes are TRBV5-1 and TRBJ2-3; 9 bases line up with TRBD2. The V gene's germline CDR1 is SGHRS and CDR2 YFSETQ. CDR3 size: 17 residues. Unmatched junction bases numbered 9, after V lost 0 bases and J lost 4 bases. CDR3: CASSLGGQREVADTQYF. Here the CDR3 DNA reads TGCGCCAGCAGCTTGGGAGGCCAGCGGGAGGTGGCAGATACGCAGTATTTT.

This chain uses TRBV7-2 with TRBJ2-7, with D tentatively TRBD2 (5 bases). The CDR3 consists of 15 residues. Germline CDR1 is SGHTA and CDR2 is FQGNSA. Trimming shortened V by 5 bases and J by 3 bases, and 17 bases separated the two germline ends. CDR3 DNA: TGTGCCAGCAGCGTAATGGCGGAGAGGGTCTACGAGCAGTACTTC. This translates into CASSVMAERVYEQYF.

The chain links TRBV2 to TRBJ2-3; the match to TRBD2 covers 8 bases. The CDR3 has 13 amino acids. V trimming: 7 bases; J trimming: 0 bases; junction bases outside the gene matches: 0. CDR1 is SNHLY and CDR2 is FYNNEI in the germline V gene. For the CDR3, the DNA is TGTGCCAGCACTAGCGGGAGCACAGATACGCAGTATTTT. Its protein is CASTSGSTDTQYF. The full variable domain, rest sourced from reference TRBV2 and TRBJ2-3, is EPEVTQTPSHQVTQMGQEVILRCVPISNHLYFYWYRQILGQKVEFLVSFYNNEISEKSEIFDDQFSVERPDGSNFTLKIRSTKLEDSAMYFCASTSGSTDTQYFGPGTRLTVL.

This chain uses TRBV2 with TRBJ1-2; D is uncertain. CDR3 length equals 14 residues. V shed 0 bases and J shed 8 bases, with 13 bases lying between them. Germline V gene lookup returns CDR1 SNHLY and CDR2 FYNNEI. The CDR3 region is CASSEARVYGGYTF. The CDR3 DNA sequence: TGTGCCAGCAGTGAAGCACGAGTTTATGGAGGCTACACCTTC.

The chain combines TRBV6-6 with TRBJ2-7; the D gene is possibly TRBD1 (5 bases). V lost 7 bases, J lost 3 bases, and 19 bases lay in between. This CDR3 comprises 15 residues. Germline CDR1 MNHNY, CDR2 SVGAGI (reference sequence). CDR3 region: CASTQKVGRLYEQYF. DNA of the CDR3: TGTGCCAGCACACAAAAAGTGGGGCGCCTCTACGAGCAGTACTTC.

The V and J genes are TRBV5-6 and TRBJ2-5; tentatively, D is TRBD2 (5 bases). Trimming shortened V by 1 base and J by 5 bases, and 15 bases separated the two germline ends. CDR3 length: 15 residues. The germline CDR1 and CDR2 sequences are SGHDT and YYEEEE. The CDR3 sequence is CASSLRTGTRETQYF. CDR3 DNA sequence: TGTGCCAGCAGCTTGCGTACGGGAACCAGGGAGACCCAGTACTTC.

The CDR3 region has the DNA TGTGCCAGTAGAGACCCTAAGTATGAGCAGTTCTTC. Translation: CASRDPKYEQFF. The chain has TRBV19 and TRBJ2-1; no definite D call. V lost 6 bases and J 8 bases, leaving 11 bases between the germline ends. Germline CDR1 and CDR2: LNHDA and SQIVND (reference sequence). CDR3 size: 12 residues.

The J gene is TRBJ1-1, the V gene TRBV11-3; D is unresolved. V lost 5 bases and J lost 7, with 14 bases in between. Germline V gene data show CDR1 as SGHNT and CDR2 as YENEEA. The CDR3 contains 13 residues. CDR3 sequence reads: CASSPDFGGEAFF. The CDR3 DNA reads TGTGCCAGCAGCCCAGATTTCGGCGGTGAAGCTTTCTTT.

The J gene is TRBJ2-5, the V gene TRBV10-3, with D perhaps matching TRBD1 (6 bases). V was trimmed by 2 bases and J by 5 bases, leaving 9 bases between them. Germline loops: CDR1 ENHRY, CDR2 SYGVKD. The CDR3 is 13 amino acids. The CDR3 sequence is CAISETGPETQYF. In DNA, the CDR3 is TGTGCCATCAGTGAGACAGGGCCGGAGACCCAGTACTTC.

The CDR3 loop reads CASSRGTLDYEQYF. The DNA of the CDR3 is TGTGCCAGCAGCCGAGGGACGCTAGACTACGAGCAGTACTTC. The chain uses TRBV7-8 and TRBJ2-7; perhaps D is TRBD1 or TRBD2 (5 bases each). The CDR3 covers 14 residues. CDR1 and CDR2 from the germline V gene are SGHVS and FQNEAQ. Trimming pared 5 bases from V and 3 bases from J, leaving 14 bases between.

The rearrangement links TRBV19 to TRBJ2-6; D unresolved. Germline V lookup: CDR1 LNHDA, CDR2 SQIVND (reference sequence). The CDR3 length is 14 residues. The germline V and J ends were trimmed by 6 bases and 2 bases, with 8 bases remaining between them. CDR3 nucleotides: TGTGCCAGTAGCAGTTTGGCTGGGGCCAACGTCCTGACTTTC. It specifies CASSSLAGANVLTF.

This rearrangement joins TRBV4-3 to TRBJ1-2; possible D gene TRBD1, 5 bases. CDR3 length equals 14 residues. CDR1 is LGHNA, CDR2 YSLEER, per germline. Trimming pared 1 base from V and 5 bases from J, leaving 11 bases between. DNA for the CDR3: TGCGCCAGCAGCCAAGTCAATGGACAATATGGCTACACCTTC. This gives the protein CASSQVNGQYGYTF.

CDR3: CASSPGSSIQETQYF. The CDR3 DNA is TGTGCCAGCTCCCCCGGCAGTTCAATCCAAGAGACCCAGTACTTC. This rearrangement joins TRBV18 to TRBJ2-5; D is uncertain. The CDR3 consists of 15 residues. In germline, CDR1 is KGHSH, CDR2 LQKENI. V was cut by 6 bases and J by 1 base, with 15 bases left in between.

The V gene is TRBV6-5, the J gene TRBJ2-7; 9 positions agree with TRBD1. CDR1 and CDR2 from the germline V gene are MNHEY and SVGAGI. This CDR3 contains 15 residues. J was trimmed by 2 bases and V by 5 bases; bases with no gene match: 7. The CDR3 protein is CASSLRQGVTYEQYF. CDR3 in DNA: TGTGCCAGCAGTCTCCGACAGGGGGTAACCTACGAGCAGTACTTC.

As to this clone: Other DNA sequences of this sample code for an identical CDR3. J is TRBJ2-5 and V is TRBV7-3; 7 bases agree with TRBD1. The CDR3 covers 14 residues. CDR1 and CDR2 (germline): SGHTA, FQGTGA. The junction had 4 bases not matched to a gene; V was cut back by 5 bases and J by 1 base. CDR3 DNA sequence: TGTGCCAGCAGCCCCTCAGGGGGCCAAGAGACCCAGTACTTC. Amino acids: CASSPSGGQETQYF.

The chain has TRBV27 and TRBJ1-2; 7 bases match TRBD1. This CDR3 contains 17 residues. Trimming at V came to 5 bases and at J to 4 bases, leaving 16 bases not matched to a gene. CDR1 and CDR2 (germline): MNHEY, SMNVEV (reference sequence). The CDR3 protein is CASSPSYPGQAGYGYTF. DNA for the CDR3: TGTGCCAGCAGTCCCAGCTACCCAGGACAGGCGGGCTATGGCTACACCTTC.

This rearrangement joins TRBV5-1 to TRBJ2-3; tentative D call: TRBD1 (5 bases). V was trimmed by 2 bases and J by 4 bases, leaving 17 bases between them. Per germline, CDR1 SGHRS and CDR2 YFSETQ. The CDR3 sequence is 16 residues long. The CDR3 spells CASSFPTASMSDTQYF. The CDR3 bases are TGCGCCAGCAGCTTCCCGACAGCTAGTATGTCAGATACGCAGTATTTT. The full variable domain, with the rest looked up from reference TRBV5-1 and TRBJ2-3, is KAGVTQTPRYLIKTRGQQVTLSCSPISGHRSVSWYQQTPGQGLQFLFEYFSETQRNKGNFPGRFSGRQFSNSRSEMNVSTLELGDSALYLCASSFPTASMSDTQYFGPGTRLTVL.

The CDR3 nucleotides are TGTGCCACCAGCAGAGATGCCGCCGTGAACGCCTACAATGAGCAGTTCTTC. Translated: CATSRDAAVNAYNEQFF. The genes are TRBV15 and TRBJ2-1; D is uncertain. Germline CDR1 LNHNV, CDR2 YYDKDF (reference sequence). The V end lost 0 bases, the J end lost 2 bases, and 14 bases lay between the germline ends. CDR3 length equals 17 residues.

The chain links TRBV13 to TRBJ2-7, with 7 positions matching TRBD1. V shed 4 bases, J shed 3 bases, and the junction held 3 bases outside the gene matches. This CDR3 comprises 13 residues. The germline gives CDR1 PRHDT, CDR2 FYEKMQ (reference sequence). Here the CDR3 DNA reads TGTGCCAGCAGCTCACAGGGGATCTACGAGCAGTACTTC. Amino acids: CASSSQGIYEQYF.

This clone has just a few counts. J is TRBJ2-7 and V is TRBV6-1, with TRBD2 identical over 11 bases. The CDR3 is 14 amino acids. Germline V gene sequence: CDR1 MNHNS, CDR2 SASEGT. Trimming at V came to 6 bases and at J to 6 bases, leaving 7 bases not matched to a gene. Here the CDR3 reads CASRWTSGPGEQYF. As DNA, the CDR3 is TGTGCCAGCAGGTGGACTAGCGGGCCCGGCGAGCAGTACTTC.